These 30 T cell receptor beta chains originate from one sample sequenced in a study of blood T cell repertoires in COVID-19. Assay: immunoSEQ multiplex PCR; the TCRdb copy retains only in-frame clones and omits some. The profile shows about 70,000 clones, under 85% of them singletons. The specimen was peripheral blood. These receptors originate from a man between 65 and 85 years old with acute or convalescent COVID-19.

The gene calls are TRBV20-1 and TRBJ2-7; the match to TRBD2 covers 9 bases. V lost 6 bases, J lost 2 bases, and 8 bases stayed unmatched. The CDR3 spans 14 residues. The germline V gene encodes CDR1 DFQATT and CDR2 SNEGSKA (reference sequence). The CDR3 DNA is TGCAGTGCCAGTCCGGCGGGAGGGACCTACGAGCAGTACTTC. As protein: CSASPAGGTYEQYF.

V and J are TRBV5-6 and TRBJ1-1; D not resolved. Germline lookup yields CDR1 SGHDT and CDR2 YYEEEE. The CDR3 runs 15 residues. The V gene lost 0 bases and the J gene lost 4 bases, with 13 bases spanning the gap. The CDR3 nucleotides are TGTGCCAGCAGCTTGGATCGGGCTGGGAGCACTGAAGCTTTCTTT. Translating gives CASSLDRAGSTEAFF.

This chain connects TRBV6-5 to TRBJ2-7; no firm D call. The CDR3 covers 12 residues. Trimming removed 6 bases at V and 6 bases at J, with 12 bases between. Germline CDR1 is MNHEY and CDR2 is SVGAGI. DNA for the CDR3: TGTGCCAGCAGCTCCCCCGGGTTCGAGCAGTACTTC. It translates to CASSSPGFEQYF.

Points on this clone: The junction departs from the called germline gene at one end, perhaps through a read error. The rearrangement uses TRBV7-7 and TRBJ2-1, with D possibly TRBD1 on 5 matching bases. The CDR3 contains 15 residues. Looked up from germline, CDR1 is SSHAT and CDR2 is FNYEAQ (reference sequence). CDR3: CASSQGSGSYNEQFF. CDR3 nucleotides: TGTGCTAGCAGCCAGGGTTCTGGCTCCTACAATGAGCAGTTCTTC.

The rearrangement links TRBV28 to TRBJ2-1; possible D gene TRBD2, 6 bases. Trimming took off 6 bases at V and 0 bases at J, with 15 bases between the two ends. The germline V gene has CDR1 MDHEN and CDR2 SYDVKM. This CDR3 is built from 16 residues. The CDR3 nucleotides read TGTGCCAGCAGGGGAGCAACTAGCCGCTCCTACAATGAGCAGTTCTTC. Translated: CASRGATSRSYNEQFF.

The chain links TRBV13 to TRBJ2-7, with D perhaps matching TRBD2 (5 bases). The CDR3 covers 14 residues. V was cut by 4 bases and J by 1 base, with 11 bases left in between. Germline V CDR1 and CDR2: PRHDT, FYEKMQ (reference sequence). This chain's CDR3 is CASSSPGWSYEQYF. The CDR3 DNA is TGTGCCAGCAGCTCCCCGGGGTGGTCCTACGAGCAGTACTTC.

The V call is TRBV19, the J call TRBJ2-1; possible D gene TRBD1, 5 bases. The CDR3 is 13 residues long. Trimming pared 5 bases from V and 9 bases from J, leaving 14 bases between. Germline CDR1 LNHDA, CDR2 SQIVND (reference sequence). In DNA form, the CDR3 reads TGTGCCAGTAGTGCCGGGCAAAGGGGTGAGCAGTTCTTC. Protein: CASSAGQRGEQFF.

CDR3 DNA sequence: TGTGCCAGTAGTATAAGTGGGGAGACCGGGGAGCTGTTTTTT. The encoded protein is CASSISGETGELFF. The chain uses TRBV19 and TRBJ2-2; weak D call: TRBD2 (5 bases). The CDR3 covers 14 residues. CDR1 is LNHDA, CDR2 SQIVND, per germline (reference sequence). Trimming shortened V by 2 bases and J by 5 bases, and 9 bases separated the two germline ends.

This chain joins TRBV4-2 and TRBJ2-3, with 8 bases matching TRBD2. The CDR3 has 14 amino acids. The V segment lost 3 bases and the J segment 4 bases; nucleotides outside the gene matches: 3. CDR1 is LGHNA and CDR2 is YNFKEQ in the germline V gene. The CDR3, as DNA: TGTGCCAGCAGCCAGGGACTAGTCGCAGATACGCAGTATTTT. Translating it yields CASSQGLVADTQYF.

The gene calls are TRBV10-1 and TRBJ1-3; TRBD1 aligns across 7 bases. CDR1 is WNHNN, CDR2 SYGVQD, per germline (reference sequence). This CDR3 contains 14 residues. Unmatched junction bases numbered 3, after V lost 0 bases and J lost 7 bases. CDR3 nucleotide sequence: TGCGCCAGCAGTGAGTCGACAGGGAGGAACACCATATATTTT. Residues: CASSESTGRNTIYF.

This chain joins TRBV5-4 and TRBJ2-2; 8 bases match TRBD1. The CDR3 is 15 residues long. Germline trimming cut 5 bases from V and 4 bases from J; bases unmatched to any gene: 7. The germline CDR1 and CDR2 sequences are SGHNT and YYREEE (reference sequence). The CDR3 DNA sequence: TGTGCCAGCAGGGTAGGACAGGGATTCACCGGGGAGCTGTTTTTT. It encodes CASRVGQGFTGELFF.

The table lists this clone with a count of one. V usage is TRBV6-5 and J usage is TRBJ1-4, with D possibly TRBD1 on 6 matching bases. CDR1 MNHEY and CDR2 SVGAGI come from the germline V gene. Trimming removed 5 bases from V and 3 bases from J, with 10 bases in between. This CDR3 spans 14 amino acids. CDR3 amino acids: CASSLGQSNEKLFF. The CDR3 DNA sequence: TGTGCCAGCAGTCTAGGACAGTCTAATGAAAAACTGTTTTTT.

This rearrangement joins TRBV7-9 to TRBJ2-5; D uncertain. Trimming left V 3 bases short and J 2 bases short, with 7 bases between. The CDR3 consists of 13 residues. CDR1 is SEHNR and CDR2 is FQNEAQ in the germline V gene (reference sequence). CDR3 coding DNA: TGTGCCAGCAGCTTTACAGAACAAGAGACCCAGTACTTC. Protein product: CASSFTEQETQYF.

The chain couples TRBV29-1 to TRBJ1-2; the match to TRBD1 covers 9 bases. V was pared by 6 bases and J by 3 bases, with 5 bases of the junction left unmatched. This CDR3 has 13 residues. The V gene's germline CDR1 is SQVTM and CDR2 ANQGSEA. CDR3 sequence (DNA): TGCAGCGTCCCCCGGGACAGGGACTATGGCTACACCTTC. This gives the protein CSVPRDRDYGYTF.

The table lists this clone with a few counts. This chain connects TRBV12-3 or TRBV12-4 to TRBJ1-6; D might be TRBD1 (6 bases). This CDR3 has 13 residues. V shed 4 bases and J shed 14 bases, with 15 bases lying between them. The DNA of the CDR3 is TGTGCCAGCAGTTCGAACCAGGGACAATCCCTCCACTTT. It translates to CASSSNQGQSLHF.

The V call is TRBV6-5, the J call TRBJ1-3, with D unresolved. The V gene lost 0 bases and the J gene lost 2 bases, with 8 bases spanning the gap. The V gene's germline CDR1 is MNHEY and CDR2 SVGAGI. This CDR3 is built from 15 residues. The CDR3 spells CASSYSWQAGNTIYF. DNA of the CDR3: TGTGCCAGCAGTTACTCGTGGCAGGCTGGAAACACCATATATTTT.

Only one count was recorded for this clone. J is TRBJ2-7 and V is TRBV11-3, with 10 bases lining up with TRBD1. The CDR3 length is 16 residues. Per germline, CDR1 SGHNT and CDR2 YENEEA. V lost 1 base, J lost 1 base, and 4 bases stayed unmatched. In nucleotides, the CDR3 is TGTGCCAGCAGCTTAGGGGGACAGGGGTCGTCCTACGAGCAGTACTTC. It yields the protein CASSLGGQGSSYEQYF. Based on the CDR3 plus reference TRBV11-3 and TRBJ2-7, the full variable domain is EAGVVQSPRYKIIEKKQPVAFWCNPISGHNTLYWYLQNLGQGPELLIRYENEEAVDDSQLPKDRFSAERLKGVDSTLKIQPAELGDSAVYLCASSLGGQGSSYEQYFGPGTRLTVT.

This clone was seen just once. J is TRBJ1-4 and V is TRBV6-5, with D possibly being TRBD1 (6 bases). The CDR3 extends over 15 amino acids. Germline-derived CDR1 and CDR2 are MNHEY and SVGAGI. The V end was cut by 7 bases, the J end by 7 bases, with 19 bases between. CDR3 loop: CASTLGGAKSEKLFF. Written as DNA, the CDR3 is TGTGCCAGCACCCTCGGGGGGGCCAAGAGTGAAAAACTGTTTTTT.

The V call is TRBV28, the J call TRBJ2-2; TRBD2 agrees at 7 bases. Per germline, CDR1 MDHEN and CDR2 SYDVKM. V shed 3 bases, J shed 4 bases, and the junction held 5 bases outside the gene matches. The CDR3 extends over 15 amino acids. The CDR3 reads CASSFWDYPTGELFF. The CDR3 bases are TGTGCCAGCAGTTTTTGGGACTACCCCACCGGGGAGCTGTTTTTT. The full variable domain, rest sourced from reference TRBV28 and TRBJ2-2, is DVKVTQSSRYLVKRTGEKVFLECVQDMDHENMFWYRQDPGLGLRLIYFSYDVKMKEKGDIPEGYSVSREKKERFSLILESASTNQTSMYLCASSFWDYPTGELFFGEGSRLTVL.

CDR3 sequence (DNA): TGTGCCAGCGAGACTAGCGGGAGTGGATCTGAGCAGTTCTTC. As protein: CASETSGSGSEQFF. This chain connects TRBV6-5 to TRBJ2-1; 12 bases are a match to TRBD2. The V gene's germline CDR1 is MNHEY and CDR2 SVGAGI. The CDR3 totals 14 residues. J lost 9 bases, V lost 8 bases, and 8 bases had no gene match.

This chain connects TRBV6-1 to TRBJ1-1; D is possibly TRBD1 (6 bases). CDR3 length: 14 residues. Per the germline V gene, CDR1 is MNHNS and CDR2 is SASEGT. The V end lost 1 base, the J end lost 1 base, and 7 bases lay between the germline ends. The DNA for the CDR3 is TGTGCCAGCAGTGAAGAGACAGGGAACACTGAAGCTTTCTTT. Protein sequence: CASSEETGNTEAFF.

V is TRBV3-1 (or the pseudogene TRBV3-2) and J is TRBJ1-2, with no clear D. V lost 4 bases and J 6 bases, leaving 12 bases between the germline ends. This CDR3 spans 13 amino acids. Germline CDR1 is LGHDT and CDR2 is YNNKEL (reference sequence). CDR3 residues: CASSPSGEHGYTF. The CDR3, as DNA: TGTGCCAGCAGCCCCAGCGGGGAACATGGCTACACCTTC.

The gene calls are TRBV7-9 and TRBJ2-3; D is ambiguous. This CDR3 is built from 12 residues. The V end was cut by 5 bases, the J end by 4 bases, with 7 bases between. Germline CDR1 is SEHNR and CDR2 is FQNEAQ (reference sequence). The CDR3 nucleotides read TGTGCCAGCAGCCCAGTGGCAGATACGCAGTATTTT. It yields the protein CASSPVADTQYF.

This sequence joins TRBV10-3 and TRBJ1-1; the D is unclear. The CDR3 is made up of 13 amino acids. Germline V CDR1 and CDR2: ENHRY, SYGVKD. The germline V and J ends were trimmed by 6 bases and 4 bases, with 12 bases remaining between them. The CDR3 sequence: CAIRDSVGTEAFF. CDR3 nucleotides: TGTGCCATCAGGGACTCGGTGGGCACTGAAGCTTTCTTT.

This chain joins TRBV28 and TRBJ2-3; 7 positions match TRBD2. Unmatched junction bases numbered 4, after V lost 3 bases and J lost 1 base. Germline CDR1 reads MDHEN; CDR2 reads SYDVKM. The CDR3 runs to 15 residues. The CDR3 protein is CASSLGRAGTDTQYF. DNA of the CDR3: TGTGCCAGCAGTTTGGGGAGGGCCGGCACAGATACGCAGTATTTT.

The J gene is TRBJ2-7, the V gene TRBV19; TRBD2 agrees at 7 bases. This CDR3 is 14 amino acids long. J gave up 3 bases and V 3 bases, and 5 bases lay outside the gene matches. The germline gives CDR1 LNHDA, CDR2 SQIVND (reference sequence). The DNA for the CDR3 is TGTGCCAGTAGTATTCCGGGAGGCGGCTACGAGCAGTACTTC. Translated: CASSIPGGGYEQYF.

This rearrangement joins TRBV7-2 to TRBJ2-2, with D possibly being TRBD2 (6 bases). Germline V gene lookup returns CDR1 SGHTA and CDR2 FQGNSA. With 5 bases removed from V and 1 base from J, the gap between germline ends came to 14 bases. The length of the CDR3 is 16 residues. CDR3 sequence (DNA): TGTGCCAGCAGCACGTATCTAGCGCAGAACACCGGGGAGCTGTTTTTT. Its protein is CASSTYLAQNTGELFF.

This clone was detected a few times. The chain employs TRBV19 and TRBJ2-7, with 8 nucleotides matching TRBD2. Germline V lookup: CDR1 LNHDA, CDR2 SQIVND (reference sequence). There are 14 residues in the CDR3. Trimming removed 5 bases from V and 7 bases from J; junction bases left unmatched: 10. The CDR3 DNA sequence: TGTGCCAGTAGTGCGGCTAGCGGGTTCTCTGAGCAGTACTTC. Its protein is CASSAASGFSEQYF.

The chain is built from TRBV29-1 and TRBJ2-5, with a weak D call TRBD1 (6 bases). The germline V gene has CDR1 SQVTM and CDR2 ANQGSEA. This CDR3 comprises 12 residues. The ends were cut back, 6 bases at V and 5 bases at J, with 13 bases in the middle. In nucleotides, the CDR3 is TGCAGCGTAACGGAGAGGGGGGAGACCCAGTACTTC. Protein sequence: CSVTERGETQYF.

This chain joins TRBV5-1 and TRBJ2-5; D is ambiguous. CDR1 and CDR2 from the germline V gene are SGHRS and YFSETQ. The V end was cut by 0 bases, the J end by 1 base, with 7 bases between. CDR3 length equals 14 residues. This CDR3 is CASSLVAAQETQYF. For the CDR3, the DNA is TGCGCCAGCAGCTTGGTTGCGGCCCAAGAGACCCAGTACTTC.